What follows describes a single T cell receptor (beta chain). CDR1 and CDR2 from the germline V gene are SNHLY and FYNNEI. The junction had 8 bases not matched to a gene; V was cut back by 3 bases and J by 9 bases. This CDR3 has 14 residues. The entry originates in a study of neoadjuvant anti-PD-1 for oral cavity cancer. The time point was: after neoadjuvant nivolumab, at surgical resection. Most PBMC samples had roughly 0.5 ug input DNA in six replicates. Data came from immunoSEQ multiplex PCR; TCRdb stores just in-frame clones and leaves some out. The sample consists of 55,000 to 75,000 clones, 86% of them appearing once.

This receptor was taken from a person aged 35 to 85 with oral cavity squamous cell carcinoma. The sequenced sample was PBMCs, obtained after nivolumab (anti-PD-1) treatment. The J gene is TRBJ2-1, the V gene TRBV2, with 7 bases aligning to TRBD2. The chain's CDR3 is CASSDFSGGGEQFF. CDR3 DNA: TGTGCCAGCAGTGACTTTTCGGGGGGAGGTGAGCAGTTCTTC.